The 14 T cell receptor beta chains below were found in one sample sequenced in a study of T cells in Graves' hyperthyroidism and ophthalmopathy. The source material, RNA transcripts, was used to amplify TCR beta CDR3 regions. HTBI primers were employed in a first-round RT-PCR of the TCR CDR3. Each CDR3 protein gets one entry after TCRdb re-called the multiplex PCR reads with MiXCR. The data hold approximately 150,000 distinct CDR3 sequences, with about 9% observed a single time. The source material was blood. The receptors derive from a woman aged 18-29 years with Graves' hyperthyroidism that later progressed to Graves' ophthalmopathy.

The sample holds many counts of this clonotype. This chain connects TRBV5-1 to TRBJ1-6; unclear D gene. CDR3 length equals 15 residues. CDR1 is SGHRS, CDR2 YFSETQ, per germline. Trimming pared 0 bases from V and 10 bases from J, leaving 14 bases between. Written as DNA, the CDR3 is TGCGCCAGCAGCTTGGTGGAGGGTCGAGGGTCACCCCTCCACTTT. Translation gives CASSLVEGRGSPLHF.

This clonotype was seen many times. The V and J genes are TRBV28 and TRBJ2-1, with a possible D match to TRBD2 (6 bases). Germline V gene lookup returns CDR1 MDHEN and CDR2 SYDVKM. There are 14 residues in the CDR3. V dropped 1 base and J dropped 7 bases, with 11 bases sitting between them. The CDR3 bases are TGTGCCAGCAGTTTATTCGGGAGCATGAATGAGCAGTTCTTC. This codes for CASSLFGSMNEQFF.

The CDR3, as DNA: TGTGCCAGCAGCGATCCGGGACTAGCTGGAGTCCATGAGCAGTTCTTC. It yields the protein CASSDPGLAGVHEQFF. The V call is TRBV2, the J call TRBJ2-1, with 9 bases lining up with TRBD2. Germline trimming cut 6 bases from V and 8 bases from J; bases unmatched to any gene: 14. Germline V gene lookup returns CDR1 SNHLY and CDR2 FYNNEI. The length of the CDR3 is 16 residues.

In this sample, this clonotype turned up a few times. The chain uses TRBV27 and TRBJ2-1; 9 nucleotides agree with TRBD2. The CDR3 spans 16 residues. The V segment lost 2 bases and the J segment 0 bases; nucleotides outside the gene matches: 2. From germline, CDR1 is MNHEY and CDR2 SMNVEV (reference sequence). The CDR3 DNA reads as TGTGCCAGCAGTTTAAAGCGGGGGGTCTCCTACAATGAGCAGTTCTTC. Translation: CASSLKRGVSYNEQFF.

This clonotype was counted many times. The rearrangement links TRBV12-3 or TRBV12-4 to TRBJ1-4; D ambiguous. Trimming shortened V by 5 bases and J by 10 bases, and 23 bases separated the two germline ends. The CDR3 length is 16 residues. CDR3 sequence (DNA): TGTGCCAGCAGTCCGGCAATTAGGACGAGTAGTGGAAAACTGTTTTTT. This codes for CASSPAIRTSSGKLFF.

This clonotype has a count of ten or more. The rearrangement joins TRBV10-3 to TRBJ2-7; D is ambiguous. V was shortened by 9 bases and J by 3 bases, with 9 bases between the two germline ends. This CDR3 comprises 11 residues. Germline CDR1 reads ENHRY; CDR2 reads SYGVKD. CDR3 sequence reads: CAISPDYEQYF. The CDR3 DNA reads TGTGCCATTTCGCCCGACTACGAGCAGTACTTC.

The chain employs TRBV14 and TRBJ2-5; 10 bases agree with TRBD2. The CDR3 consists of 18 residues. From germline, CDR1 is SGHDN and CDR2 FVKESK. V shed 2 bases, J shed 4 bases, and the junction held 13 bases outside the gene matches. The CDR3 DNA reads as TGTGCCAGCAGCCAAAGACAATTCCTAGCGGGAGTCCCAGAGACCCAGTACTTC. Translation: CASSQRQFLAGVPETQYF.

This clonotype came up many times. V is TRBV2 and J is TRBJ2-5; weak D call: TRBD1 (8 bases). Trimming pared 6 bases from V and 3 bases from J, leaving 23 bases between. The CDR3 sequence is 17 residues long. Germline assignment: CDR1 SNHLY and CDR2 FYNNEI. The CDR3 spells CASRGLLGQVREETQYF. Written as DNA, the CDR3 is TGTGCCAGCAGGGGACTACTGGGACAGGTCCGAGAAGAGACCCAGTACTTC.

This clonotype has ten or more counts. The chain recombines TRBV7-3 with TRBJ2-1; possible D gene TRBD2, 5 bases. V was trimmed by 0 bases and J by 12 bases, leaving 18 bases between them. The CDR3 is 15 residues long. Per the germline V gene, CDR1 is SGHTA and CDR2 is FQGTGA. The CDR3 region has the DNA TGTGCCAGCAGCTTAACCTTCGAGCTGTTCAGCGGGCAGTTCTTC. Amino acid sequence: CASSLTFELFSGQFF.

This clonotype has a count of ten or more. The chain employs TRBV7-2 and TRBJ2-7, with 11 bases aligning to TRBD2. Germline V lookup: CDR1 SGHTA, CDR2 FQGNSA. J was trimmed by 0 bases and V by 5 bases; bases with no gene match: 12. CDR3 length: 18 residues. The CDR3 DNA reads TGTGCCAGCAGCCCACATCCCGGGACTAGCGGATACTCCTACGAGCAGTACTTC. This gives the protein CASSPHPGTSGYSYEQYF.

This clonotype has a count of ten or more. This rearrangement joins TRBV7-2 to TRBJ1-2, with 10 bases fitting TRBD1. Germline CDR1 reads SGHTA; CDR2 reads FQGNSA. The CDR3 extends over 13 amino acids. Trimming cost V 5 bases and J 7 bases; bases outside gene matches: 4. The CDR3 loop reads CASSQGQGPGYTF. CDR3 coding DNA: TGTGCCAGCAGCCAGGGACAGGGGCCTGGCTACACCTTC.

This clonotype was recorded a few times. A read error may explain this, as a much larger clone is one base away. The CDR3 region is CASSLGGAGIQYF. The CDR3 DNA reads TGTGCCAGCAGTTTAGGGGGGGCCGGTATCCAGTACTTC. The V gene is TRBV28, the J gene TRBJ2-5, with D perhaps matching TRBD2 (7 bases). This CDR3 is 13 amino acids long. The V and J ends lost 2 bases and 10 bases respectively, with 14 bases between them. Germline V CDR1 and CDR2: MDHEN, SYDVKM.

This clonotype has at least ten counts. This chain connects TRBV10-3 to TRBJ1-6; D not resolved. V was trimmed by 0 bases and J by 14 bases, leaving 11 bases between them. The CDR3 sequence is 13 residues long. CDR1 and CDR2 (germline): ENHRY, SYGVKD. The CDR3 loop reads CAISESLTSSLHF. The CDR3 DNA sequence: TGTGCCATCAGTGAGTCCCTGACGTCTTCCCTCCACTTT.

This clonotype was recorded many times. The rearrangement joins TRBV13 to TRBJ2-3; 8 positions agree with TRBD2. The CDR3 spans 19 residues. The V segment lost 0 bases and the J segment 1 base; nucleotides outside the gene matches: 12. Germline CDR1 reads PRHDT; CDR2 reads FYEKMQ (reference sequence). CDR3 amino acids: CASSLGPLFGGVGTDTQYF. The CDR3 DNA reads as TGTGCCAGCAGCTTAGGGCCCCTCTTCGGGGGGGTTGGCACAGATACGCAGTATTTT.